This T cell receptor (beta chain) is from a study of T cells in Graves' hyperthyroidism and ophthalmopathy. The wider study: Staff took peripheral blood when the initial diagnosis was made, before any treatment began.

RNA transcripts were the template for amplifying TCR beta CDR3 regions. The study used the HTBI primer set for a first-round RT-PCR of the TCR CDR3. TCRdb independently ran MiXCR on the multiplex PCR reads; one entry per CDR3 protein. The sample lists hundreds of thousands of distinct CDR3 sequences; 16% were seen once. This clonotype occurred a few times. The antigen is undetermined. Study outcomes and limitations: Among thyroid clonotypes expanded above 0.001, most also appeared in blood.

CDR1 and CDR2 (germline): MNHEY, SMNVEV (reference sequence). V was cut by 3 bases and J by 4 bases, with 10 bases left in between. The CDR3 extends over 14 amino acids. Graves' hyperthyroidism showing no ophthalmopathy progression within 18 months was considered stable. Specimen: blood. The chain carries TRBV27 and TRBJ1-3; no firm D call. This clonotype was sampled from a woman aged 18-29 years with Graves' hyperthyroidism. This chain's CDR3 is CASSFRQPGNTIYF. CDR3 DNA sequence: TGTGCCAGCAGTTTCAGGCAGCCCGGAAACACCATATATTTT.